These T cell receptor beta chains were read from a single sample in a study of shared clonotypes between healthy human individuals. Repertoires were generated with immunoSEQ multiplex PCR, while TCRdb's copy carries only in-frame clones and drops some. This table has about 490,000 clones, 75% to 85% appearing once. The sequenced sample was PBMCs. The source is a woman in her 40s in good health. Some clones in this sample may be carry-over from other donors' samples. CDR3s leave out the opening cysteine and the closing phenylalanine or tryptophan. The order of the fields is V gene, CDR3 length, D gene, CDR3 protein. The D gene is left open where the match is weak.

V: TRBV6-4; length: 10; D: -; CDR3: ASSADSHTQY
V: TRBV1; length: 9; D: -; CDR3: TSSPTDEAF
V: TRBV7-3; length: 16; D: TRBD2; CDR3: ASSSRGGLKSNTGELF
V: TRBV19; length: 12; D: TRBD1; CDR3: ASSITGVDYGYT
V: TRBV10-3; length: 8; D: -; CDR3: AIGDQPQH
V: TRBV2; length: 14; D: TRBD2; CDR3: ASSEPGASGTYEQY
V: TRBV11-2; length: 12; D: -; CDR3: ASSFMVRADTQY
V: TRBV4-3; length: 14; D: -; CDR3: ASSQYPGANTGELF
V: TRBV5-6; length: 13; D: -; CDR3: ASKTLEGGKNEQY
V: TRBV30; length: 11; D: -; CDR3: ASISSYNSPLH
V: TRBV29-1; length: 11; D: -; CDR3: SVEEGDRFGYT
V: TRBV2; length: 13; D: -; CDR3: ASSEALGEQETQY
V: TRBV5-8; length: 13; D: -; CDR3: ASSQDRAGYQPQH
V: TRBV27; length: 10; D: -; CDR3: ASSLDVGEQF
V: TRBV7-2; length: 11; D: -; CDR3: ASSLGPDGELF
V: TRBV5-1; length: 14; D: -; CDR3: ASSPTSAGNTGELF
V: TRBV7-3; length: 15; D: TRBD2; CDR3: ASSLSPTSGITGELF
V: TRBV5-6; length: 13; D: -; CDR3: ASSLGGWTHYEQY
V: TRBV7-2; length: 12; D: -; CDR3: ASRPGPHIDTQY
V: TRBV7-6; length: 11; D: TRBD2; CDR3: ASSSQTSGEQY
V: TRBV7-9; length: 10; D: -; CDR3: ASSLINYEQY
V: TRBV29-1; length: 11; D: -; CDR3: SVGGYSYNEQF
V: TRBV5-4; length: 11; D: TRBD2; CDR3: ASRLAETYEQY
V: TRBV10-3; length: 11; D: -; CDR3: ATLFESDYGYT
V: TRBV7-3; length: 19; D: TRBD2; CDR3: ASSPISTSGRPRSSYNEQF
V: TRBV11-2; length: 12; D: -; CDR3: ASSFQGRGTEAF
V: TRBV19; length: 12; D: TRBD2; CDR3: ASSAGLAEETQY
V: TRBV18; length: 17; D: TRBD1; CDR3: ASSPRVFQGARSWSGYT
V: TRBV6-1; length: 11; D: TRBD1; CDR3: ASNRDRAYEQY